This TCR beta chain appears in the sequencing data of a study of shared clonotypes between healthy human individuals. The donors were all Caucasian adults (living in Nashville, Tennessee). Using immunoSEQ multiplex PCR, the repertoire was profiled, and TCRdb retains in-frame clones only, with some absent. The table records about 710,000 clones, 55% to 75% of them present only once. Germline CDR1 LNHNV, CDR2 YYDKDF (reference sequence). V dropped 1 base and J dropped 4; count of bases not matched to a gene: 7. CDR3 length equals 16 residues. The sequenced sample was memory CD4+ T cells sorted from blood. Specified subset: CD45RA-negative fraction. This clonotype originated in a woman aged 25-40 years in good health. The chain couples TRBV15 to TRBJ2-5; 9 positions agree with TRBD1. CDR3 sequence: CATSRADRGFSETQYF. The CDR3 nucleotides are TGTGCCACCAGCAGAGCGGACAGGGGTTTTTCAGAGACCCAGTACTTC.